The subject of this entry is one T cell receptor (beta chain). The antigen is not known. The read stops 3 residues short of the end of the CDR3; the missing end is completed from the germline J gene. Dot-blot hybridization genotyped cervical HPV amplified with MY09/MY11 PCR. These data are taken from a study of T cells in women clearing cervical HPV infection. Notes on the study in general: Cases carried less TRBV6-7 than controls: roughly 0.12% versus 0.17%. Associations may precede or follow infection; HPV-specific or memory T cells were not isolated.

Germline CDR1 reads LNHDA; CDR2 reads SQIVND (reference sequence). The CDR3 extends over 17 amino acids. Using immunoSEQ multiplex PCR, the repertoire was profiled, and TCRdb retains in-frame clones only, with some absent. The sample holds some 46,000 clones. The clonotype originates from a woman between 18 and 75 years old with a cervical HPV16 infection that either progressed to CIN3+ or cleared (not recorded which). The V and J genes are TRBV19 and TRBJ2-3; D is perhaps TRBD1 (6 bases). Sequencing was carried out using blood buffy coat. Partial CDR3 DNA: TGTGCCAGTAGAGGTCAAGGGGGAGTAGTTGGACAAGAGACG. Translated, it gives CASRGQGGVVGQET. The full CDR3 protein is CASRGQGGVVGQETQYF. The full variable domain, rest sourced from reference TRBV19 and TRBJ2-3, is DGGITQSPKYLFRKEGQNVTLSCEQNLNHDAMYWYRQDPGQGLRLIYYSQIVNDFQKGDIAEGYSVSREKKESFPLTVTSAQKNPTAFYLCASRGQGGVVGQETQYFGPGTRLTVL.